These 10 T cell receptor beta chains share one sample of origin, sequenced in a study of human T cells and chemical hapten exposure. TCRdb re-called the RACE reads with MiXCR, one entry per CDR3 protein. The sample comprises 84,000 or so distinct CDR3 sequences, 7.5% to 9.5% of which are singletons, and approximately 2.4% rests with the top ten. Time point in this sample: pre-sensitization, week 0. Treatment indicated: therapeutic diphenylcyclopropenone sensitization with weekly scalp DPC. Sequences were derived from whole blood, sampled in connection with sensitization to the hapten diphenylcyclopropenone (DPC). The receptors here all came from a man aged 40-49 years with alopecia areata. Some clones in this sample may be carry-over from other donors' samples.

This clonotype was seen a few times. CDR3 DNA: TGTGCCAGCGGACCTCGGACAGGGGGAATGAACACTGAAGCTTTCTTT. This sequence encodes CASGPRTGGMNTEAFF. This rearrangement joins TRBV4-2 to TRBJ1-1; the match to TRBD1 covers 10 bases. Germline V lookup: CDR1 LGHNA, CDR2 YNFKEQ. The CDR3 is made up of 16 amino acids. The V gene end was trimmed by 8 bases and the J gene end by 0 bases; junction bases not matched to a gene: 9.

The chain is built from TRBV2 and TRBJ2-2; D gene uncertain. The CDR3 has 16 residues. Germline loops: CDR1 SNHLY, CDR2 FYNNEI. V lost 3 bases and J 5 bases, leaving 16 bases between the germline ends. CDR3 in DNA: TGTGCCAGCAGTGAGTCGGCCGGGTCGATAACCGGGGAGCTGTTTTTT. Residues: CASSESAGSITGELFF.

The genes are TRBV12-3 or TRBV12-4 and TRBJ1-1; D not certain. The germline V and J ends were trimmed by 5 bases and 2 bases, with 12 bases remaining between them. This CDR3 is built from 14 residues. CDR3 region: CASSPRGSNTEAFF. CDR3 sequence (DNA): TGTGCCAGCAGTCCTCGAGGGTCTAACACTGAAGCTTTCTTT.

The chain couples TRBV11-2 to TRBJ2-3; 12 nucleotides align to TRBD2. Germline values: CDR1 SGHAT, CDR2 FQNNGV. With 5 bases clipped from V and 6 bases from J, the junction kept 9 bases outside the gene matches. The length of the CDR3 is 16 residues. The chain's CDR3 is CASSPRLAGDMDTQYF. The CDR3, as DNA: TGTGCCAGCAGCCCACGACTAGCGGGAGATATGGATACGCAGTATTTT.

This clonotype was detected ten times or more. The chain has TRBV9 and TRBJ1-1; the D is unclear. Trimming cost V 1 base and J 0 bases, with 4 bases left between them. CDR1 and CDR2 from the germline V gene are SGDLS and YYNGEE. The CDR3 has 13 residues. CDR3 amino acids: CASSVSVNTEAFF. CDR3 bases: TGTGCCAGCAGCGTATCAGTGAACACTGAAGCTTTCTTT.

This clonotype appeared many times. The rearrangement uses TRBV20-1 and TRBJ2-1, with 7 bases fitting TRBD1. Losses at the gene ends were 3 bases for V and 1 base for J; bases not matched to a gene: 9. Germline V gene data show CDR1 as DFQATT and CDR2 as SNEGSKA (reference sequence). The length of the CDR3 is 16 residues. CDR3 coding DNA: TGCAGTGCTAGGGCCAAAACAGGGGAATCCTACAATGAGCAGTTCTTC. It codes for CSARAKTGESYNEQFF.

Turning to this clonotype: The junction departs from germline at one end; a sequencing error may be responsible. The gene calls are TRBV7-2 and TRBJ2-5; 8 positions match TRBD1. The CDR3 runs 14 residues. Germline CDR1 SGHTA, CDR2 FQGNSA. The DNA for the CDR3 is TGTGCCAGCAGCTTAGGGACAGGGAAAGAGACCCGGTACTTC. Protein sequence: CASSLGTGKETRYF.

To note about this clonotype: A much larger clone lies a single base off, so this may be a read error. CDR3 protein: CSVEGTGRGRYEQYF. The DNA of the CDR3 is TGCAGCGTTGAAGGCACGGGACGGGGAAGATACGAGCAGTACTTC. V usage is TRBV29-1 and J usage is TRBJ2-7, with D perhaps given as TRBD1 or TRBD2 (5 bases each). V dropped 1 base and J dropped 4 bases, with 17 bases sitting between them. The V gene's germline CDR1 is SQVTM and CDR2 ANQGSEA. There are 15 residues in the CDR3.

This clonotype was seen more than once but under ten times. J is TRBJ2-7 and V is TRBV9; D may be TRBD2 (5 bases). Germline loops: CDR1 SGDLS, CDR2 YYNGEE. CDR3 length equals 15 residues. Trimming removed 0 bases at V and 2 bases at J, with 12 bases between. The CDR3 region is CASSVGGGHTYEQYF. The CDR3 coding sequence is TGTGCCAGCAGCGTAGGAGGAGGCCACACCTACGAGCAGTACTTC.

The V gene is TRBV5-1, the J gene TRBJ2-2; unclear D gene. V lost 0 bases and J lost 0, with 6 bases in between. The V gene's germline CDR1 is SGHRS and CDR2 YFSETQ. The CDR3 extends over 15 amino acids. CDR3 in amino acids: CASSLEEANTGELFF. DNA for the CDR3: TGCGCCAGCAGCTTGGAAGAGGCGAACACCGGGGAGCTGTTTTTT.